This entry concerns a single T cell receptor (beta chain). This sample was included in a study of blood T cell repertoires in COVID-19. This CDR3 has 13 residues. CDR1 SGHDT and CDR2 YYEEEE come from the germline V gene. The germline V and J ends were trimmed by 0 bases and 5 bases, with 9 bases remaining between them. The repertoire was sequenced with immunoSEQ multiplex PCR; TCRdb's copy has only in-frame clones and lacks some. The repertoire holds about 15,000 clones, roughly 80% seen once, with over 20% in the top ten. The sample consisted of peripheral blood. This clonotype originated in an older man with active or convalescent COVID-19. The rearrangement uses TRBV5-6 and TRBJ2-7; TRBD2 is a possible D gene (5 bases). This chain's CDR3 is CASSLEGRNEQYF. CDR3 in DNA: TGTGCCAGCAGCTTGGAAGGGAGAAACGAGCAGTACTTC. Full variable domain (rest looked up from reference TRBV5-6 and TRBJ2-7): DAGVTQSPTHLIKTRGQQVTLRCSPKSGHDTVSWYQQALGQGPQFIFQYYEEEERQRGNFPDRFSGHQFPNYSSELNVNALLLGDSALYLCASSLEGRNEQYFGPGTRLTVT.